The 32 T cell receptor beta chains below come from one sample, sequenced in a study of breast tumors, draining lymph nodes, adjacent tissues. TCRdb recomputed calls from the multiplex PCR reads with MiXCR, one row per CDR3 protein. The table has over 130,000 distinct CDR3 sequences, about 31% seen once. Axillary draining lymph nodes of breast cancer patients supplied the node samples. Sequences were obtained from axillary lymph node tissue. These receptors were taken from a female donor with breast cancer. Some clones in this sample may be carry-over from other donors' samples.

This clonotype was picked up many times. The chain links TRBV20-1 to TRBJ1-2, with D perhaps matching TRBD1 (6 bases). Looked up from germline, CDR1 is DFQATT and CDR2 is SNEGSKA (reference sequence). V was shortened by 7 bases and J by 2 bases, with 11 bases between the two germline ends. CDR3 size: 12 residues. The CDR3 DNA sequence: TGCAGTGTTGCCGACAGGAACTATGGCTACACCTTC. Its translation: CSVADRNYGYTF.

Within the sample, this clonotype is medium-sized (0.01 to 0.1%). The chain combines TRBV7-9 with TRBJ1-4, with a weak D call TRBD1 (5 bases). This CDR3 has 13 amino acids. Germline V gene data show CDR1 as SEHNR and CDR2 as FQNEAQ (reference sequence). Between the trimmed V and J ends, which lost 3 bases and 7 bases, there was a span of 9 bases. The CDR3 sequence: CASSLMGGEKLFF. The CDR3 DNA reads TGTGCCAGCAGCTTGATGGGGGGTGAAAAACTGTTTTTT.

This rearrangement joins TRBV20-1 to TRBJ2-3; the D call may be TRBD1 or TRBD2 (5 bases each). Between the trimmed V and J ends, which lost 6 bases and 0 bases, there was a span of 10 bases. The CDR3 consists of 13 residues. The germline V gene has CDR1 DFQATT and CDR2 SNEGSKA (reference sequence). DNA for the CDR3: TGCAGTGCCGAGGGACGAAGCACAGATACGCAGTATTTT. Its translation: CSAEGRSTDTQYF.

This clonotype turned up a few times. In nucleotides, the CDR3 is TGCGCCAGCAGCCAAGAACGGCGGACTGAAGCTTTCTTT. Its translation: CASSQERRTEAFF. The chain couples TRBV4-1 to TRBJ1-1; no clear D gene. The V gene lost 0 bases and the J gene lost 5 bases, with 7 bases spanning the gap. The CDR3 is 13 residues long. Germline CDR1 and CDR2: MGHRA and YSYEKL.

Many counts were recorded for this clonotype. The V gene is TRBV19, the J gene TRBJ2-3; tentatively, D is TRBD1 (5 bases). This CDR3 is 15 amino acids long. The V gene's germline CDR1 is LNHDA and CDR2 SQIVND (reference sequence). With 6 bases removed from V and 2 bases from J, the gap between germline ends came to 15 bases. For the CDR3, the DNA is TGTGCCAGTAGCAAAGGGGCTGGCCCCACAGATACGCAGTATTTT. Protein product: CASSKGAGPTDTQYF.

This clonotype showed up many times. The chain employs TRBV5-8 and TRBJ2-4; D not certain. The V gene's germline CDR1 is SGHTS and CDR2 YDEGEE. The V gene lost 0 bases and the J gene lost 0 bases, with 4 bases spanning the gap. CDR3 length equals 14 residues. CDR3 sequence: CASSLGAAKNIQYF. The DNA of the CDR3 is TGTGCCAGCAGCTTGGGGGCAGCCAAAAACATTCAGTACTTC.

This clonotype was recorded at least ten times. The chain employs TRBV7-8 and TRBJ1-4, with 10 bases matching TRBD1. CDR3 length equals 17 residues. Germline V gives CDR1 SGHVS, CDR2 FQNEAQ. J gave up 3 bases and V 4 bases, and 8 bases lay outside the gene matches. Here the CDR3 DNA reads TGTGCCAGCAGCTCGGGACAGGGGTTTTTCGCTAATGAAAAACTGTTTTTT. This gives the protein CASSSGQGFFANEKLFF.

This clonotype was counted many times. A much more abundant neighbour one base away suggests this may be a read error. The rearrangement uses TRBV7-9 and TRBJ2-3; a possible D gene is TRBD2 (6 bases). The CDR3 has 17 residues. Germline V lookup: CDR1 SEHNR, CDR2 FQNEAQ (reference sequence). CDR3 residues: CASILHAAGRITDPQYF. In DNA form, the CDR3 reads TGTGCCAGCATCCTTCACGCGGCGGGACGGATCACAGATCCGCAGTATTTT.

The V call is TRBV29-1, the J call TRBJ1-5; 9 bases are shared with TRBD1. Trimming took 6 bases from V and 15 from J; bases not matched to a gene: 9. Germline lookup yields CDR1 SQVTM and CDR2 ANQGSEA. The length of the CDR3 is 11 residues. The CDR3 spells CSVRQGGLRHF. CDR3 nucleotide sequence: TGCAGCGTGAGACAGGGGGGCTTGAGGCATTTT.

V gene TRBV7-2 combines with J gene TRBJ1-6; TRBD1 matches 7 bases. Germline V lookup: CDR1 SGHTA, CDR2 FQGNSA. The junction had 9 bases not matched to a gene; V was cut back by 5 bases and J by 14 bases. The CDR3 is 13 amino acids. The CDR3 DNA sequence: TGTGCCAGCAGCCGCAGACAGGGACTCACCCTCCACTTT. It encodes CASSRRQGLTLHF.

This clonotype has ten or more counts. The chain couples TRBV5-1 to TRBJ2-5; D is undetermined. This CDR3 region has 14 residues. The germline CDR1 and CDR2 sequences are SGHRS and YFSETQ. V dropped 4 bases and J dropped 3 bases, with 13 bases sitting between them. CDR3 in DNA: TGCGCCAGCAGCCCGAGTCCTATGAAAGAGACCCAGTACTTC. Translation: CASSPSPMKETQYF.

This clonotype appeared many times. V gene TRBV6-2 or TRBV6-3 combines with J gene TRBJ2-3; 12 bases are a match to TRBD2. CDR1 MNHEY and CDR2 SVGEGT come from the germline V gene. The V and J ends lost 2 bases and 2 bases, in that order; junction bases with no gene match: 8. This CDR3 comprises 18 residues. The CDR3 nucleotides are TGTGCCAGCAGTTACCGCAGGACTAGCGGGGAGAACACAGATACGCAGTATTTT. Protein sequence: CASSYRRTSGENTDTQYF.

CDR3 sequence: CASSHYQNTEAFF. The CDR3 DNA follows: TGTGCCAGCAGCCATTACCAAAACACTGAAGCTTTCTTT. The rearrangement uses TRBV7-6 and TRBJ1-1; no firm D call. V lost 5 bases to trimming and J lost 2 bases, with 9 bases between them. The CDR3 runs 13 residues. The V gene's germline CDR1 is SGHVS and CDR2 FNYEAQ.

This clonotype was detected ten times or more. The V and J genes are TRBV7-6 and TRBJ2-1, with D maybe TRBD1 (6 bases). Germline V gives CDR1 SGHVS, CDR2 FNYEAQ. The CDR3 is 15 amino acids. V was pared by 5 bases and J by 5 bases, with 16 bases between. In nucleotides, the CDR3 is TGTGCCAGCAGCCTGGCGGACAGTAAAAACAATGAGCAGTTCTTC. This gives the protein CASSLADSKNNEQFF.

This clonotype was picked up one time. This chain links TRBV7-6 with TRBJ1-1; D ambiguous. Trimming took 0 bases from V and 3 from J, leaving 5 bases between them. The CDR3 is made up of 13 amino acids. Per the germline V gene, CDR1 is SGHVS and CDR2 is FNYEAQ. The CDR3 bases are TGTGCCAGCAGCTTAGCGCTCTACACTGAAGCTTTCTTT. It encodes CASSLALYTEAFF.

There are many counts of this clonotype. The chain combines TRBV5-1 with TRBJ2-6; D perhaps matches TRBD1 (6 bases). In germline, CDR1 is SGHRS, CDR2 YFSETQ. The CDR3 spans 16 residues. With 4 bases removed from V and 1 base from J, the gap between germline ends came to 12 bases. CDR3 region: CASSPSTGSGANVLTF. The CDR3 region has the DNA TGCGCCAGCAGCCCATCCACAGGGTCTGGGGCCAACGTCCTGACTTTC.

Only a few counts were recorded for this clonotype. This chain links TRBV6-2 or TRBV6-3 with TRBJ1-2; D perhaps matches TRBD1 (5 bases). V was cut by 2 bases and J by 4 bases, with 23 bases left in between. Germline V lookup: CDR1 MNHEY, CDR2 SVGEGT. The CDR3 runs 18 residues. The CDR3 protein is CASSYAPRGGDRGYGYTF. The DNA for the CDR3 is TGTGCCAGCAGTTACGCCCCTCGCGGGGGGGATAGAGGCTATGGCTACACCTTC.

This clonotype occurred many times. The V and J genes are TRBV20-1 and TRBJ1-1; 12 bases line up with TRBD1. This CDR3 region has 16 residues. The ends lost 7 bases at V and 6 bases at J; junction bases unmatched: 15. Per germline, CDR1 DFQATT and CDR2 SNEGSKA (reference sequence). As DNA, the CDR3 is TGCAGTGTTCCCACAACGGGACAGGGGGCTTTGGCTGAAGCTTTCTTT. Translation: CSVPTTGQGALAEAFF.

This clonotype was counted at least ten times. The chain uses TRBV12-3 or TRBV12-4 and TRBJ1-6; no reliable D call. CDR3 size: 15 residues. V was clipped by 5 bases and J by 9 bases, with 17 bases between them. The CDR3 sequence is CASSEFDPQLSPLHF. The CDR3 DNA reads TGTGCCAGCAGTGAGTTTGACCCTCAACTTTCACCCCTCCACTTT.

Details on this clonotype: The germline gene is not matched at one end of the junction; a read error may be the cause. CDR3 protein: CASSLEGITGELLF. The CDR3, as DNA: TGCGCCAGCAGCTTGGAGGGGATCACCGGGGAGCTGCTTTTT. The J gene is TRBJ2-2, the V gene TRBV5-1; D could derive from TRBD1 or TRBD2 (5 bases each). The V gene's germline CDR1 is SGHRS and CDR2 YFSETQ. This CDR3 has 14 amino acids.

Of note for this clonotype: Germline and junction disagree at one end, which may indicate a read error. The chain links TRBV5-1 to TRBJ2-7; no clear D. The J call may be in error: the DNA end matches TRBJ2-1 better. The CDR3 has 14 amino acids. Germline CDR1 and CDR2: SGHRS and YFSETQ. CDR3 nucleotides: TGTGCCAAAACCACAGCAAGTCCATACAACGGGCAGTTCTTC. Its translation: CAKTTASPYNGQFF.

This clonotype occurred many times. DNA of the CDR3: TGTGCCAGCAGCCTAGGGACAGGGGAGTTCGGGGAGCTGTTTTTT. As protein: CASSLGTGEFGELFF. The V gene is TRBV7-6, the J gene TRBJ2-2; 10 nucleotides agree with TRBD1. The germline V gene has CDR1 SGHVS and CDR2 FNYEAQ. This CDR3 comprises 15 residues. With 5 bases clipped from V and 7 bases from J, the junction kept 7 bases outside the gene matches.

This clonotype turned up a few times. With a much larger clone just one base away, this may be a read error. The V gene is TRBV12-3 or TRBV12-4, the J gene TRBJ1-2; no clear D. CDR3 length equals 14 residues. Trimming left V 3 bases short and J 0 bases short, with 8 bases between. The CDR3 loop reads CASSFSVANYGYTF. The DNA for the CDR3 is TGTGCCAGCAGTTTCTCAGTTGCTAACTATGGCTACACCTTC.

The chain is built from TRBV6-1 and TRBJ1-2; no reliable D call. The CDR3 is 14 residues long. Per germline, CDR1 MNHNS and CDR2 SASEGT. V was cut by 5 bases and J by 2 bases, with 12 bases left in between. DNA of the CDR3: TGTGCCAGCAGTCACTTCTCCAGCAACTATGGCTACACCTTC. This gives the protein CASSHFSSNYGYTF.

There are many counts of this clonotype. V usage is TRBV20-1 and J usage is TRBJ1-2, with TRBD1 as a possible D gene (6 bases). Trimming shortened V by 5 bases and J by 7 bases, and 14 bases separated the two germline ends. The CDR3 has 12 amino acids. The V gene's germline CDR1 is DFQATT and CDR2 SNEGSKA (reference sequence). The DNA of the CDR3 is TGCAGTGCTCACGACAGGTCGTTTGGCTACACCTTC. Translation: CSAHDRSFGYTF.

This clonotype was detected ten times or more. An end of the junction differs from the germline gene, which may be a read error. The chain has TRBV7-7 and TRBJ1-2; maybe TRBD1 (6 bases). The germline V gene has CDR1 SSHAT and CDR2 FNYEAQ (reference sequence). This CDR3 has 17 residues. In DNA form, the CDR3 reads TGTGCTAGCAGCTTATGGCCTGGGGGGGGGGGCGACTATGGCTACACCTTC. Encoded protein: CASSLWPGGGGDYGYTF.

A note on this clonotype: A read error may explain this, as a much larger clone is one base away. V and J are TRBV7-2 and TRBJ2-2; D tentatively reads TRBD1 or TRBD2 (5 bases each). There are 14 residues in the CDR3. CDR1 SGHTA and CDR2 FQGNSA come from the germline V gene. The CDR3 spells CASSRKMDTGELVF. The CDR3 nucleotides read TGTGCCAGCAGTAGGAAGATGGACACCGGGGAGCTGGTTTTT.

There are a few counts of this clonotype. The J gene is TRBJ1-1, the V gene TRBV7-9; D possibly corresponds to TRBD1 (6 bases). The CDR3 extends over 12 amino acids. Germline assignment: CDR1 SEHNR and CDR2 FQNEAQ (reference sequence). V shed 4 bases and J shed 11 bases, with 14 bases lying between them. CDR3 DNA: TGTGCCAGCAGCTACTCAGGGGCCGTGGCTTTCTTT. Translating gives CASSYSGAVAFF.

The genes are TRBV5-5 and TRBJ1-3; D is unresolved. CDR1 SGHKS and CDR2 YYEKEE come from the germline V gene (reference sequence). The CDR3 has 8 amino acids. The V gene lost 0 bases and the J gene lost 16 bases, with 2 bases spanning the gap. The CDR3 loop is CASSLGYF. The CDR3 DNA follows: TGTGCCAGCAGCTTGGGTTATTTT.

Ten or more counts support this clonotype. This rearrangement joins TRBV7-2 to TRBJ1-5; 8 nucleotides agree with TRBD1. The CDR3 is 16 residues long. The V segment lost 3 bases and the J segment 7 bases; nucleotides outside the gene matches: 11. Per germline, CDR1 SGHTA and CDR2 FQGNSA. CDR3 sequence reads: CASSLLPRGLEQPQHF. CDR3 DNA sequence: TGTGCCAGCAGCTTGTTACCCAGGGGGCTGGAGCAGCCCCAGCATTTT.

There are many counts of this clonotype. The chain joins TRBV5-1 to TRBJ2-3; weak D call: TRBD1 (8 bases). CDR1 is SGHRS and CDR2 is YFSETQ in the germline V gene. The CDR3 length is 14 residues. V lost 6 bases and J 6 bases, leaving 17 bases between the germline ends. The DNA for the CDR3 is TGCGCCAGCAACGCAGGACAGGGAGGGGATACGCAGTATTTT. This translates into CASNAGQGGDTQYF.

This clonotype appeared many times. The chain carries TRBV7-9 and TRBJ2-7; D perhaps matches TRBD2 (5 bases). Trimming left V 1 base short and J 0 bases short, with 13 bases between. The CDR3 covers 16 residues. Germline V gives CDR1 SEHNR, CDR2 FQNEAQ (reference sequence). The chain's CDR3 is CASSLGMGASSYEQYF. The CDR3 DNA sequence: TGTGCCAGCAGCTTAGGTATGGGAGCTAGCTCCTACGAGCAGTACTTC.